Shown below are 16 T cell receptor beta chains from a single sample sequenced in a study of tumor-infiltrating lymphocytes in primary liver carcinoma. Unsorted whole blood served as the source of blood RNA, and germline DNA was extracted as well. A constant-region primer served to make TCR beta cDNA from approximately 490 ng total RNA. ARM-PCR, slightly modified, supplied the TCR beta libraries through three nested multiplex PCR rounds. Rounds one and two of PCR, each of 10 cycles, were primed with TRBV1-TRBV30 forward primers and a C-beta reverse primer. In TCRdb, the multiplex PCR reads were re-called with MiXCR into one record per CDR3 protein. Of about 310,000 distinct CDR3 sequences listed, 65% are singletons. Sequencing input: peripheral blood. Receptor source: a man between 40 and 49 years old with primary liver carcinoma and hepatitis B virus infection.

The chain recombines TRBV5-8 with TRBJ1-4, with TRBD1 matching over 8 bases. This CDR3 comprises 16 residues. Germline-derived CDR1 and CDR2 are SGHTS and YDEGEE. J lost 8 bases, V lost 2 bases, and 11 bases had no gene match. This chain's CDR3 is CASSFCWTGKREKLFF. CDR3 DNA: TGTGCCAGCAGCTTTTGTTGGACAGGGAAGAGGGAAAAACTGTTTTTT.

Note on this clonotype: Possible read error: a much larger clone is one base away. The chain couples TRBV12-3 or TRBV12-4 to TRBJ2-7; D unresolved. The CDR3 spans 13 residues. The CDR3 DNA reads as TGTGCCGGCAGTTATACGGCTTTCTACGAGCAGTACTTC. Translating it yields CAGSYTAFYEQYF.

Worth noting for this clonotype: Its ends do not fully match the called genes, so a read error is possible. The V call is TRBV6-5, the J call TRBJ2-5, with D unresolved. The CDR3 is made up of 18 amino acids. Germline CDR1 MNHEY, CDR2 SVGAGI. The CDR3 DNA reads TGTGCCAGCAGTTACGAGAATGCCGGGCCGTCAGGCGGAGAGGCCCAGTACTTC. Residues: CASSYENAGPSGGEAQYF.

Notes on this clonotype: The germline gene is not matched at one end of the junction; a read error may be the cause. This rearrangement joins TRBV20-1 to TRBJ1-2; the match to TRBD1 covers 8 bases. The CDR3 runs 11 residues. The germline V gene has CDR1 DFQATT and CDR2 SNEGSKA (reference sequence). The CDR3, as DNA: TGCAATGCTAGACAGGGGTTAGGCTACATCTTC. Protein sequence: CNARQGLGYIF.

In regard to this clonotype: Being one base from a much bigger clone, this may be a read error. The genes are TRBV5-5 and TRBJ2-7; 8 nucleotides line up with TRBD1. CDR1 is SGHKS and CDR2 is YYEKEE in the germline V gene (reference sequence). The CDR3 sequence is 13 residues long. The CDR3 bases are TGTGCCTGCAGCTTGGACAGGGCCTACGAGCAGTACTTC. Translated: CACSLDRAYEQYF.

This clonotype was picked up many times. J is TRBJ2-2 and V is TRBV12-3 or TRBV12-4; possibly TRBD1 for D (6 bases). The CDR3 totals 15 residues. Trimming took off 3 bases at V and 6 bases at J, with 14 bases between the two ends. The CDR3 DNA reads as TGTGCCAGCAGTTTGGATCAGGGGTTGGCCGGGGAGCTGTTTTTT. Translating it yields CASSLDQGLAGELFF.

About this clonotype: The CDR3 does not close with the conserved phenylalanine or tryptophan, likely indicating a read error. The genes are TRBV28 and TRBJ1-1; no clear D. CDR1 MDHEN and CDR2 SYDVKM come from the germline V gene. This CDR3 contains 12 residues. The CDR3 nucleotides are TGTGCCAGCAGTTTCAGGAACAGTGAAGCTTTCCTT. As protein: CASSFRNSEAFL.

V usage is TRBV6-1 and J usage is TRBJ2-5; 14 positions match TRBD2. The germline V gene has CDR1 MNHNS and CDR2 SASEGT. V lost 10 bases, J lost 1 base, and 11 bases stayed unmatched. CDR3 size: 17 residues. CDR3 nucleotides: TGTGCCAACAACCGAAGGACTAGCGGGAGGATCCAAGAGACCCAGTACTTC. Protein: CANNRRTSGRIQETQYF.

Concerning this clonotype itself: It is unclear where the CDR3 begins or ends on the DNA, so no DNA is shown, and the CDR3 is as TCRdb lists it. The chain employs TRBV10-3 and TRBJ1-1; TRBD1 reflects the table's D call only, with no check against the DNA. The CDR3 spans 14 residues, counting both ends. Germline assignment: CDR1 ENHRY and CDR2 SYGVKD. The CDR3 here is CAISDWAGGAWASF.

Concerning this clonotype: This likely comes from a read error, as the CDR3 has no conserved phenylalanine or tryptophan at its end. The CDR3 spells CASSLPKYPTYNEQFY. DNA of the CDR3: TGTGCCAGCAGCTTGCCCAAATACCCGACGTACAATGAGCAGTTCTAC. V gene TRBV11-2 combines with J gene TRBJ2-1; D not resolved. The CDR3 contains 16 residues. Trimming pared 3 bases from V and 4 bases from J, leaving 16 bases between. Germline V gene sequence: CDR1 SGHAT, CDR2 FQNNGV.

V is TRBV30 and J is TRBJ2-6; no reliable D call. The CDR3 loop spans 14 amino acids. Germline-derived CDR1 and CDR2 are GTSNPN and SVGIG (reference sequence). V dropped 0 bases and J dropped 4 bases, with 7 bases sitting between them. CDR3 nucleotides: TGTGCCTGGAGTGTATATTCGGGGGCCAACGTCCTGACTTTC. Its protein is CAWSVYSGANVLTF.

Worth noting for this clonotype: A clone one base away is much larger, so this may be a read error. The chain uses TRBV4-1 and TRBJ2-7; 8 nucleotides match TRBD1. Germline values: CDR1 MGHRA, CDR2 YSYEKL. The CDR3 is 14 residues long. The V gene end was trimmed by 4 bases and the J gene end by 7 bases; junction bases not matched to a gene: 9. In DNA, the CDR3 is TGCGCCAGCAGCCGAGGACAGGGACCAGGGGAGCAGTACTTC. This codes for CASSRGQGPGEQYF.

About this clonotype: This could be a read error, since a much larger clone is one nucleotide away. The rearrangement joins TRBV4-1 to TRBJ1-3; D is perhaps TRBD1 (5 bases). The CDR3 spans 17 residues. Germline assignment: CDR1 MGHRA and CDR2 YSYEKL. The CDR3 loop is CASSQGPTVSSGNTICF. The CDR3, as DNA: TGCGCCAGCAGCCAAGGACCGACAGTGAGCTCTGGAAACACCATATGTTTT.

Of note for this clonotype: Since a much larger clone is just one base distant, this may be a read error. The chain recombines TRBV29-1 with TRBJ2-2, with a weak D call TRBD2 (5 bases). The CDR3 covers 13 residues. Germline V gene lookup returns CDR1 SQVTM and CDR2 ANQGSEA. The CDR3 reads CSVEEGNTGKLFF. In DNA form, the CDR3 reads TGCAGCGTTGAGGAAGGGAACACCGGGAAGCTGTTTTTT.

Of note for this clonotype: Germline is not matched at one junction end, which may reflect a read error. The chain joins TRBV11-2 to TRBJ2-7; D call uncertain. CDR3 size: 13 residues. Germline values: CDR1 SGHAT, CDR2 FQNNGV. This CDR3 reads CVSSPRLSYEQYF. CDR3 DNA: TGTGTCAGCAGCCCCAGACTTTCCTACGAGCAGTACTTC.

In regard to this clonotype: Being one base from a much bigger clone, this may be a read error. The CDR3 loop is CASSQEGPGGTDTRYF. CDR3 in DNA: TGTGCCAGCAGCCAAGAGGGGCCAGGAGGAACAGATACGCGGTATTTT. The chain recombines TRBV4-2 with TRBJ2-3; D assignment may be TRBD1 or TRBD2 (5 bases each). The CDR3 runs to 16 residues. Germline-derived CDR1 and CDR2 are LGHNA and YNFKEQ.